The present T cell receptor beta chain was sequenced within a study of T cell changes during pregnancy in multiple sclerosis. CDR1 and CDR2 (germline): MDHEN, SYDVKM. The ends lost 5 bases at V and 2 bases at J; junction bases unmatched: 11. The CDR3 has 18 amino acids. Assay: immunoSEQ multiplex PCR; the TCRdb copy retains only in-frame clones and omits some. The data hold tens of thousands of clones, with roughly nine tenths observed a single time. This clone turned up a few times. The chain carries TRBV28 and TRBJ2-3, with 12 bases fitting TRBD2. The sample consisted of CD4+ T cells from peripheral blood mononuclear cells, taken in the first trimester of pregnancy. This TCR derives from a female donor with multiple sclerosis, enrolled in a pregnancy study. CDR3 nucleotide sequence: TGTGCCAGCAGTCCGCGGACTAGCGGGGCTTTACTCACAGATACGCAGTATTTT. Encoded protein: CASSPRTSGALLTDTQYF.